These 18 T cell receptor beta chains were all obtained from the same sample, sequenced in a study of identical twins. TCRdb re-called the 5' RACE reads with MiXCR, one entry per CDR3 protein. The sample contains more than 350,000 distinct CDR3 sequences, about 9% of which appear only once. Sequencing used naive T cells sorted from blood. Source of these receptors: a woman in her forties or fifties in good health.

This clonotype came up many times. The rearrangement uses TRBV12-3 or TRBV12-4 and TRBJ1-1; tentative D call: TRBD1 (6 bases). V lost 10 bases to trimming and J lost 7 bases, with 16 bases between them. The CDR3 is made up of 12 amino acids. The CDR3 is CATEGVLGEAFF. CDR3 in DNA: TGTGCCACCGAGGGGGTCCTGGGTGAAGCTTTCTTT.

The CDR3 coding sequence is TGTGCCAGCAGCCTCCCAAACCTACTAGGCTCCACCGGGGAGCTGTTTTTT. Translated, it gives CASSLPNLLGSTGELFF. The J gene is TRBJ2-2, the V gene TRBV5-6, with D possibly matching TRBD2 (5 bases). The CDR3 is 17 amino acids. V lost 4 bases to trimming and J lost 4 bases, with 20 bases between them. From germline, CDR1 is SGHDT and CDR2 YYEEEE.

The chain combines TRBV5-6 with TRBJ1-2; D remains ambiguous. The V end lost 1 base, the J end lost 2 bases, and 12 bases lay between the germline ends. Germline lookup yields CDR1 SGHDT and CDR2 YYEEEE. This CDR3 region has 15 residues. The CDR3 is CASSLHARRNYGYTF. The DNA for the CDR3 is TGTGCCAGCAGCTTGCACGCGCGGAGAAACTATGGCTACACCTTC.

Ten or more counts support this clonotype. This chain links TRBV9 with TRBJ2-5; D call uncertain. The CDR3 sequence is 13 residues long. The germline V gene encodes CDR1 SGDLS and CDR2 YYNGEE. Trimming removed 4 bases at V and 1 base at J, with 8 bases between. CDR3 DNA sequence: TGTGCCAGCAGCCCGCTAATCCAAGAGACCCAGTACTTC. This gives the protein CASSPLIQETQYF.

This chain links TRBV6-5 with TRBJ1-2; D gene ambiguous. The V end lost 6 bases, the J end lost 7 bases, and 18 bases lay between the germline ends. From germline, CDR1 is MNHEY and CDR2 SVGAGI. The CDR3 is 14 amino acids. CDR3 sequence: CASSQPPGMGGYTF. DNA for the CDR3: TGTGCCAGCAGCCAACCCCCCGGGATGGGTGGCTACACCTTC.

This clonotype showed up just a few times. This rearrangement joins TRBV7-9 to TRBJ2-1; D may be TRBD2 (6 bases). This CDR3 is built from 15 residues. Germline-derived CDR1 and CDR2 are SEHNR and FQNEAQ (reference sequence). Trimming pared 4 bases from V and 8 bases from J, leaving 18 bases between. CDR3 sequence reads: CASSSTSTPNDEQFF. Here the CDR3 DNA reads TGTGCCAGCAGCTCGACTAGTACCCCCAATGATGAGCAGTTCTTC.

Many counts were recorded for this clonotype. The J gene is TRBJ2-1, the V gene TRBV2; TRBD2 agrees at 8 bases. The CDR3 extends over 15 amino acids. From germline, CDR1 is SNHLY and CDR2 FYNNEI. J gave up 2 bases and V 10 bases, and 10 bases lay outside the gene matches. CDR3 DNA sequence: TGTGCCATTCTCCGGGGACTAGTTCCCTACAATGAGCAGTTCTTC. It specifies CAILRGLVPYNEQFF.

This clonotype was picked up many times. This chain uses TRBV7-9 with TRBJ2-2, with TRBD2 matching 7 bases. Looked up from germline, CDR1 is SEHNR and CDR2 is FQNEAQ (reference sequence). The junction had 4 bases not matched to a gene; V was cut back by 5 bases and J by 7 bases. The CDR3 is 13 residues long. CDR3 loop: CASSLAGDGELFF. The DNA for the CDR3 is TGTGCCAGCAGCCTGGCGGGGGACGGGGAGCTGTTTTTT. The full variable domain, with the rest looked up from reference TRBV7-9 and TRBJ2-2, is DTGVSQNPRHKITKRGQNVTFRCDPISEHNRLYWYRQTLGQGPEFLTYFQNEAQLEKSRLLSDRFSAERPKGSFSTLEIQRTEQGDSAMYLCASSLAGDGELFFGEGSRLTVL.

This clonotype was detected only a few times. The chain carries TRBV7-9 and TRBJ1-1; D ambiguous. Germline loops: CDR1 SEHNR, CDR2 FQNEAQ (reference sequence). CDR3 size: 12 residues. Trimming cost V 2 bases and J 3 bases, with 4 bases left between them. The CDR3 nucleotides read TGTGCCAGCAGCTTACACCACACTGAAGCTTTCTTT. Protein product: CASSLHHTEAFF.

This clonotype was observed a few times. The chain is built from TRBV20-1 and TRBJ2-1; 12 bases match TRBD2. Trimming at V came to 6 bases and at J to 8 bases, leaving 5 bases not matched to a gene. CDR1 is DFQATT and CDR2 is SNEGSKA in the germline V gene (reference sequence). The CDR3 totals 13 residues. The CDR3 here is CSAASGRAYEQFF. In nucleotides, the CDR3 is TGCAGTGCCGCTAGCGGGAGGGCCTATGAGCAGTTCTTC.

The chain couples TRBV10-3 to TRBJ2-7; D might be TRBD2 (6 bases). The V and J ends lost 0 bases and 3 bases respectively, with 15 bases between them. Germline CDR1 is ENHRY and CDR2 is SYGVKD. The CDR3 extends over 16 amino acids. This chain's CDR3 is CAISESEGGYFYEQYV. CDR3 nucleotides: TGTGCCATCAGTGAGTCGGAGGGAGGTTACTTCTACGAGCAGTACGTC.

This clonotype was counted at least ten times. The genes are TRBV6-5 and TRBJ1-2, with D unresolved. V was pared by 7 bases and J by 5 bases, with 8 bases between. From germline, CDR1 is MNHEY and CDR2 SVGAGI. The CDR3 contains 11 residues. For the CDR3, the DNA is TGTGCCAGCACCACGGGGTATGGCTACACCTTC. Residues: CASTTGYGYTF.

Written as DNA, the CDR3 is TGCGCCAGCAGCTCGGTCAGGAAGGCAAACACTGAAGCTTTCTTT. It is translated as CASSSVRKANTEAFF. The V call is TRBV5-1, the J call TRBJ1-1; D gene ambiguous. CDR3 length: 15 amino acids. The V gene's germline CDR1 is SGHRS and CDR2 YFSETQ. Trimming cost V 3 bases and J 2 bases, with 14 bases left between them.

The chain is built from TRBV10-3 and TRBJ2-2; D gene uncertain. Trimming removed 2 bases at V and 4 bases at J, with 8 bases between. CDR1 is ENHRY, CDR2 SYGVKD, per germline. This CDR3 comprises 14 residues. Here the CDR3 reads CAISETQTTGELFF. The CDR3 region has the DNA TGTGCCATCAGTGAGACACAGACCACCGGGGAGCTGTTTTTT.

This clonotype was counted only a few times. The V call is TRBV24-1, the J call TRBJ1-5, with TRBD1 identical over 7 bases. The CDR3 has 13 residues. The J segment lost 4 bases and the V segment lost 12 bases, leaving 8 bases of the junction unmatched. Germline CDR1 reads KGHDR; CDR2 reads SFDVKD. For the CDR3, the DNA is TGTGCCTCCACGGCAGGGGGTAATCAGCCCCAGCATTTT. This codes for CASTAGGNQPQHF.

V usage is TRBV20-1 and J usage is TRBJ2-3, with 13 nucleotides matching TRBD2. CDR3 length: 18 residues. The ends lost 1 base at V and 5 bases at J; junction bases unmatched: 12. Per the germline V gene, CDR1 is DFQATT and CDR2 is SNEGSKA (reference sequence). The CDR3 region has the DNA TGCAGTGCTAGAGGAACTAGCGGGAGGGCCGGCGGGGGAGATACGCAGTATTTT. This gives the protein CSARGTSGRAGGGDTQYF.

In this sample, this clonotype turned up many times. The rearrangement joins TRBV7-2 to TRBJ2-3; 8 nucleotides align to TRBD2. The CDR3 is 15 residues long. With V trimmed by 9 bases and J by 2 bases, 10 bases remained unmatched. Germline CDR1 SGHTA, CDR2 FQGNSA. CDR3 DNA: TGTGCCAGAGCCAGCGGGAGCCGCAACACAGATACGCAGTATTTT. This translates into CARASGSRNTDTQYF.

This chain joins TRBV11-2 and TRBJ2-3, with 7 bases lining up with TRBD2. CDR1 and CDR2 (germline): SGHAT, FQNNGV. This CDR3 is built from 15 residues. V lost 2 bases, J lost 4 bases, and 6 bases stayed unmatched. CDR3: CASSLLAGASDTQYF. The CDR3 nucleotides read TGTGCCAGCAGCTTACTGGCGGGAGCGTCAGATACGCAGTATTTT. The entire variable domain, with the rest obtained from reference TRBV11-2 and TRBJ2-3, is as follows: EAGVAQSPRYKIIEKRQSVAFWCNPISGHATLYWYQQILGQGPKLLIQFQNNGVVDDSQLPKDRFSAERLKGVDSTLKIQPAKLEDSAVYLCASSLLAGASDTQYFGPGTRLTVL.